The rows below give T cell receptor beta chains drawn from one sample of a study of cytomegalovirus exposure and HLA in healthy donors. Assay: immunoSEQ multiplex PCR; the TCRdb copy retains only in-frame clones and omits some. The data show around 40,000 clones, 66% seen once. Sequenced input: PBMCs. The receptors derive from a man aged 45 to 65 in good health and CMV-seropositive. CDR3s include the opening cysteine and the closing phenylalanine or tryptophan. D genes are given only for firm matches. Not every row has a clone size; where given, it reads once, few, many or a size class.

DNA: TGTGCCAGCAGCGGGAGGGGCACAGATACGCAGTATTTT
CDR3: CASSGRGTDTQYF
V: TRBV7-6
D: TRBD2
size: once
J: TRBJ2-3

DNA: TGTGCCAGCAGTCCACTAGCGGGGGGAAGTATAAACGAGCAGTACTTC
CDR3: CASSPLAGGSINEQYF
V: TRBV2
D: TRBD2
size: NA
J: TRBJ2-7

DNA: TGTGCCAGCAGCCGCCAGGAGGCTCAGCCCCAGCATTTT
CDR3: CASSRQEAQPQHF
V: TRBV11-2
D: NA
size: NA
J: TRBJ1-5

DNA: TGCGCCAGCAGCCAATTCTGGGGACAAAGAACCGGGGAGCTGTTTTTT
CDR3: CASSQFWGQRTGELFF
V: TRBV4-1
D: NA
size: few
J: TRBJ2-2

DNA: TGTGCCAGCAGCTTGGGGGGTGACTATGGCTACACCTTC
CDR3: CASSLGGDYGYTF
V: TRBV6-1
D: NA
size: once
J: TRBJ1-2

DNA: TGCAGCGTTACAGGGGTTAGCTCCTACGAGCAGTACTTC
CDR3: CSVTGVSSYEQYF
V: TRBV29-1
D: TRBD1
size: NA
J: TRBJ2-7

DNA: TGTGCCAGCAGCCCGACAGGGGGAGAGACCCAGTACTTC
CDR3: CASSPTGGETQYF
V: TRBV7-3
D: TRBD1
size: NA
J: TRBJ2-5

DNA: TGCGCCAGCAGCGTGGGACAGAAAGACGATACGCAGTATTTT
CDR3: CASSVGQKDDTQYF
V: TRBV5-1
D: TRBD1
size: NA
J: TRBJ2-3

DNA: TGTGCCAGCAGCAAAGGGACACCCCGGTGGGAGCAGTACTTC
CDR3: CASSKGTPRWEQYF
V: TRBV21-1
D: NA
size: NA
J: TRBJ2-7

DNA: TGTGCCAGCAGTGAAAGGAGCGGGGGGGCTACTAGCACAGATACGCAGTATTTT
CDR3: CASSERSGGATSTDTQYF
V: TRBV6-1
D: TRBD2
size: few
J: TRBJ2-3

DNA: TGTGCCAGCAGTGGGGACAGGGGTACGTTTTTT
CDR3: CASSGDRGTFF
V: TRBV28
D: TRBD1
size: NA
J: TRBJ1-4

DNA: TGTGCCAGCAGTGAATGGACAGACTCTAACTATGGCTACACCTTC
CDR3: CASSEWTDSNYGYTF
V: TRBV6-1
D: NA
size: medium-sized
J: TRBJ1-2

DNA: TGTGCCAGCAGCTTAGAGGGGGCCGCCTCGACTGGGACCTCACCCCTCCACTTT
CDR3: CASSLEGAASTGTSPLHF
V: TRBV7-8
D: TRBD1
size: NA
J: TRBJ1-6

DNA: TGTGCCAGCAGCTTAAGGGACAGGGAAGAAGCTTTCTTT
CDR3: CASSLRDREEAFF
V: TRBV7-2
D: TRBD1
size: once
J: TRBJ1-1

DNA: TGTGCCAGCAGCTTAGGGGCAGGACAAGAGACCCAGTACTTC
CDR3: CASSLGAGQETQYF
V: TRBV7-7
D: NA
size: NA
J: TRBJ2-5

DNA: TGTGCCAGCAGTTTAAGGGGCAGTGAGCAGTTCTTC
CDR3: CASSLRGSEQFF
V: TRBV6-5
D: NA
size: NA
J: TRBJ2-1

DNA: TGTGCCAGCAGCGCCGGGGATCGCTATGGCTACACCTTC
CDR3: CASSAGDRYGYTF
V: TRBV25-1
D: NA
size: once
J: TRBJ1-2

DNA: TGCGCCAGCAGCCAAGAACCTCAGGGCAGTTCCTACGAGCAGTACTTC
CDR3: CASSQEPQGSSYEQYF
V: TRBV4-3
D: NA
size: once
J: TRBJ2-7

DNA: TGTGCCAGCAGTCAAGGACAGGGAGGGACTGAAGCTTTCTTT
CDR3: CASSQGQGGTEAFF
V: TRBV28
D: TRBD1
size: NA
J: TRBJ1-1

DNA: TGTGCCAGCTCACCCAGGACAGGGGTGAACACTGAAGCTTTCTTT
CDR3: CASSPRTGVNTEAFF
V: TRBV18
D: TRBD1
size: NA
J: TRBJ1-1

DNA: TGTGCCAGCAGCCAAGGACAGGACCAAGAGGAGCAGTTCTTC
CDR3: CASSQGQDQEEQFF
V: TRBV4-2
D: NA
size: few
J: TRBJ2-1

DNA: TGTGCCAGCAGTGAATGGCGGGTCTCCTACGAGCAGTACTTC
CDR3: CASSEWRVSYEQYF
V: TRBV6-1
D: NA
size: NA
J: TRBJ2-7

DNA: TGTGCCAGCAGCCCCCAGACAGCAACCGATTCACCCCTCCACTTT
CDR3: CASSPQTATDSPLHF
V: TRBV2
D: NA
size: NA
J: TRBJ1-6

DNA: TGTGCCAGCAGCCAAGATAGGACAGGCACTGAAGCTTTCTTT
CDR3: CASSQDRTGTEAFF
V: TRBV4-2
D: TRBD1
size: many
J: TRBJ1-1

DNA: TGTGCCAGCAGCGTAGGGGACAGGGGAACTGAAGCTTTCTTT
CDR3: CASSVGDRGTEAFF
V: TRBV9
D: TRBD1
size: NA
J: TRBJ1-1

DNA: TGTGCCAGCAGCCGTAGCGGGGGGGCTAGAGAGACCCAGTACTTC
CDR3: CASSRSGGARETQYF
V: TRBV11-2
D: TRBD2
size: NA
J: TRBJ2-5

DNA: TGTGCCAGCAGCGCACAGGTGACCTCTGGAAACACCATATATTTT
CDR3: CASSAQVTSGNTIYF
V: TRBV6-5
D: NA
size: NA
J: TRBJ1-3

DNA: TGTGCCAGCAGTCCAGGACTCATCTTCTACGAGCAGTACTTC
CDR3: CASSPGLIFYEQYF
V: TRBV11-2
D: NA
size: NA
J: TRBJ2-7

DNA: TGTGCTAGTGGTCGGAACAGGGGGCCTAGTGAGCAGTTCTTC
CDR3: CASGRNRGPSEQFF
V: TRBV12-5
D: TRBD1
size: NA
J: TRBJ2-1

DNA: TGCGCCAGCAGCCAAGATCGAATGGGGGGGGCGGGTGGCTACACCTTC
CDR3: CASSQDRMGGAGGYTF
V: TRBV4-1
D: NA
size: few
J: TRBJ1-2

DNA: TGTGCCAGCTCACCAGGAACAGGGGGCATCAATGAGCAGTTCTTC
CDR3: CASSPGTGGINEQFF
V: TRBV18
D: TRBD1
size: NA
J: TRBJ2-1

DNA: TGTGCCAGCAGCTTAGCTCACTTTATAGCCTTC
CDR3: CASSLAHFIAF
V: TRBV11-2
D: NA
size: NA
J: TRBJ1-2

DNA: TGTGCCAGCAGCGTAGAGGGCGGGGGCAACAATGAGCAGTTCTTC
CDR3: CASSVEGGGNNEQFF
V: TRBV9
D: NA
size: NA
J: TRBJ2-1

DNA: TGTGCCAGCAGCTTAGACAGGCAAGAGCAGTTCTTC
CDR3: CASSLDRQEQFF
V: TRBV7-2
D: NA
size: NA
J: TRBJ2-1

DNA: TGTGCCAGTAGTAGGGACAGGGAAGGCCAGCCCCAGCATTTT
CDR3: CASSRDREGQPQHF
V: TRBV19
D: TRBD1
size: NA
J: TRBJ1-5

DNA: TGTGCCAGCAAGACAGGGGGGGCCACTGAAGCTTTCTTT
CDR3: CASKTGGATEAFF
V: TRBV7-6
D: TRBD1
size: NA
J: TRBJ1-1

DNA: TGTGCCAGCAGCGCTCAGGGCTACACTGAAGCTTTCTTT
CDR3: CASSAQGYTEAFF
V: TRBV9
D: NA
size: NA
J: TRBJ1-1

DNA: TGTGCTAGTGGTTTGGTCCTCCAGCCCCAGCATTTT
CDR3: CASGLVLQPQHF
V: TRBV12-5
D: NA
size: NA
J: TRBJ1-5

DNA: TGTGCCACCAGCATCGGGGGGTTCAGGGAAAAACTGTTTTTT
CDR3: CATSIGGFREKLFF
V: TRBV15
D: NA
size: NA
J: TRBJ1-4

DNA: TGTGCCAGCAGCCGACAGGGGCGAGAGACTGAAGCTTTCTTT
CDR3: CASSRQGRETEAFF
V: TRBV2
D: TRBD1
size: NA
J: TRBJ1-1

DNA: TGTGCCAGCAGCCAAGGCACGGTACCGATAAATGAGCAGTTCTTC
CDR3: CASSQGTVPINEQFF
V: TRBV14
D: NA
size: NA
J: TRBJ2-1

DNA: TGTGCCAGCAGCTTGTACGCGAGCAATCAGCCCCAGCATTTT
CDR3: CASSLYASNQPQHF
V: TRBV5-4
D: NA
size: NA
J: TRBJ1-5

DNA: TGTGCCAGCAGCGTGACAGGGAGTAATCAGCCCCAGCATTTT
CDR3: CASSVTGSNQPQHF
V: TRBV6-6
D: TRBD1
size: few
J: TRBJ1-5

DNA: TGTGCCAGCTCACCAACCGGGACAGGGGGATGGCAGCCCCAGCATTTT
CDR3: CASSPTGTGGWQPQHF
V: TRBV18
D: TRBD1
size: few
J: TRBJ1-5

DNA: TGTGCCAGCTCACCAGTGGGGGGTCGGTCTGAAGCTTTCTTT
CDR3: CASSPVGGRSEAFF
V: TRBV18
D: NA
size: NA
J: TRBJ1-1

DNA: TGCAGCGTTGAGACAGACAAGAACACTGAAGCTTTCTTT
CDR3: CSVETDKNTEAFF
V: TRBV29-1
D: NA
size: NA
J: TRBJ1-1

DNA: TGTGCCAGCAGCTTAGACAGGATATCGACCTACGAGCAGTACTTC
CDR3: CASSLDRISTYEQYF
V: TRBV7-8
D: NA
size: NA
J: TRBJ2-7

DNA: TGCGCCAGCAGCCAAGAAGGGGCAGGGGGTCAGCCCCAGCATTTT
CDR3: CASSQEGAGGQPQHF
V: TRBV4-1
D: TRBD1
size: few
J: TRBJ1-5

DNA: TGTGCCTGGAGTGTGAGCGGGAATCAGCCCCAGCATTTT
CDR3: CAWSVSGNQPQHF
V: TRBV30
D: NA
size: few
J: TRBJ1-5

DNA: TGCAGCGCGCTCGGACAGGGGGCGCGTGAAAAACTGTTTTTT
CDR3: CSALGQGAREKLFF
V: TRBV29-1
D: TRBD1
size: few
J: TRBJ1-4

DNA: TGTGCCAGCTCACCAGGGCAGCCAGGGGCTGGGGCCAACGTCCTGACTTTC
CDR3: CASSPGQPGAGANVLTF
V: TRBV18
D: NA
size: few
J: TRBJ2-6